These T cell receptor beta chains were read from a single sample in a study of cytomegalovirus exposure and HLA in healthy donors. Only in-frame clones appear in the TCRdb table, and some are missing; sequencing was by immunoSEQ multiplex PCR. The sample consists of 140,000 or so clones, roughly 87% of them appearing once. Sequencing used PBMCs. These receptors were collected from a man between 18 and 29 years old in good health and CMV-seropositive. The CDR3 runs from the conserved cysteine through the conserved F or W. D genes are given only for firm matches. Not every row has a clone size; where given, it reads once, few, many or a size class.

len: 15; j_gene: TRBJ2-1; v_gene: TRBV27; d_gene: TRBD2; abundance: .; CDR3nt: TGTGCCAGCAGCCTAGCGGGAGGGCCCTACAATGAGCAGTTCTTC; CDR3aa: CASSLAGGPYNEQFF
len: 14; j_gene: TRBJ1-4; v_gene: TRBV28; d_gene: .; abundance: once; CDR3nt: TGTGCCAGCGGCCCCTTATTGACTAATGAAAAACTGTTTTTT; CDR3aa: CASGPLLTNEKLFF
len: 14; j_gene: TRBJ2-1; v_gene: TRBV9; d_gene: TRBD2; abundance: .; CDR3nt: TGTGCCAGCAGCCTCAGCGGGGGGCCGAGTGAGCAGTTCTTC; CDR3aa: CASSLSGGPSEQFF
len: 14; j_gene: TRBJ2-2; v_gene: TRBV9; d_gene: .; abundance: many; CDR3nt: TGTGCCAGCAGCGTAGGGCAGGGCTCCGGGGAGCTGTTTTTT; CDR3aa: CASSVGQGSGELFF
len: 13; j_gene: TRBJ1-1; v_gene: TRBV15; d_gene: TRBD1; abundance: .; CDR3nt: TGTGCCACCTCGGAGGGGGCGAAAGATGAAGCTTTCTTT; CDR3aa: CATSEGAKDEAFF
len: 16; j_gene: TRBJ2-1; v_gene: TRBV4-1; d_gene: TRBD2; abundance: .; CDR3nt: TGCGCCAGCAGCCAGGGTGGACTAGCGGGAGACAGTGAGCAGTTCTTC; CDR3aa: CASSQGGLAGDSEQFF
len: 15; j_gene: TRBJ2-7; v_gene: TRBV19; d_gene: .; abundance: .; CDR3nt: TGTGCCAGTAGTATTCATCGGGACACGACGAACGAGCAGTACTTC; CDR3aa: CASSIHRDTTNEQYF
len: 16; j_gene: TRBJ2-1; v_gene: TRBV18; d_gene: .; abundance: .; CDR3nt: TGTGCCAGCTCACCGACTACAACAGGGTGGGGCAATGAGCAGTTCTTC; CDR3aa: CASSPTTTGWGNEQFF
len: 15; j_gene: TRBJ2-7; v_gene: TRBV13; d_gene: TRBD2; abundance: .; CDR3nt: TGTGCCAGCAGCTTAGTGCGACTAGCGGACTACGAGCAGTACTTC; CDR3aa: CASSLVRLADYEQYF
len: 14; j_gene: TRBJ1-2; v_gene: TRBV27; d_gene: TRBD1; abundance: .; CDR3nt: TGTGCCAGCAGTGCCGGGACAGCCAAAGGAGGCTACACCTTC; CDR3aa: CASSAGTAKGGYTF
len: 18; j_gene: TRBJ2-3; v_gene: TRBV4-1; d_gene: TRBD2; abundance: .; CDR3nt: TGCGCCAGCAGCCAAGATCGGACTAGCGGGGGGGAGGCTGATACGCAGTATTTT; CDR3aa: CASSQDRTSGGEADTQYF
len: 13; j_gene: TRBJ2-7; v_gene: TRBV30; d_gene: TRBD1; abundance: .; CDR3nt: TGTGCCTGGACAAAACGGACAGGGAGCGAGCAGTACTTC; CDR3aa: CAWTKRTGSEQYF
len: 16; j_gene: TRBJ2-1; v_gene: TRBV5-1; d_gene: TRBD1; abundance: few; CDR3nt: TGCGCCAGCAGCCCCTGGGACAGGACCTCCTACAATGAGCAGTTCTTC; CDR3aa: CASSPWDRTSYNEQFF
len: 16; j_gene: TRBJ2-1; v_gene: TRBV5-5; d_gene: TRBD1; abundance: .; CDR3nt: TGTGCCAGCAGCACAGCCCCCGGGACAGGGGGCAATGAGCAGTTCTTC; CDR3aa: CASSTAPGTGGNEQFF
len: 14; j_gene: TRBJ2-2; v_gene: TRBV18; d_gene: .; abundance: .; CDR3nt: TGTGCCAGCTCCCTTGGACTTAACACCGGGGAGCTGTTTTTT; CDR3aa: CASSLGLNTGELFF
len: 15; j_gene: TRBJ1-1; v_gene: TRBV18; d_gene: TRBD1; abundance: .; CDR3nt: TGTGCCAGCTCACCTTCCACAGGGGTCAGCACTGAAGCTTTCTTT; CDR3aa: CASSPSTGVSTEAFF
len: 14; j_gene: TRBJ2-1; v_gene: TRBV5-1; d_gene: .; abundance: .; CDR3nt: TGCGCCAGCAGCTTCAACCGGGGAGGAAATGAGCAGTTCTTC; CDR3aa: CASSFNRGGNEQFF
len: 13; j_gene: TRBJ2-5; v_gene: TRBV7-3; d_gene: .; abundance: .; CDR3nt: TGTGCCAGCAGCCCCACCAGGCAAGAGACCCAGTACTTC; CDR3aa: CASSPTRQETQYF
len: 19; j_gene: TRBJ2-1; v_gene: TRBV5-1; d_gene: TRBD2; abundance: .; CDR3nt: TGCGCCAGCAGCTTGGAGGGACTAGCGGGAGGGAGCTCCTACAATGAGCAGTTCTTC; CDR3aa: CASSLEGLAGGSSYNEQFF
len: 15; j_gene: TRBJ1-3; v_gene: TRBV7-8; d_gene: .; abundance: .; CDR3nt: TGTGCCAGCAGCTTCCAAAGGGGATCTGGAAACACCATATATTTT; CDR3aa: CASSFQRGSGNTIYF
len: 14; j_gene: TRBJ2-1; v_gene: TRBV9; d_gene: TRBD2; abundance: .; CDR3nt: TGTGCCAGCAGCGTTAGCGGGAGGCACAATGAGCAGTTCTTC; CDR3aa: CASSVSGRHNEQFF
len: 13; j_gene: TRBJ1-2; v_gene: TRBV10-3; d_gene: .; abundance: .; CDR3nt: TGTGCCACTAGCACAGGGAGTGACTATGGCTACACCTTC; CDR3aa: CATSTGSDYGYTF
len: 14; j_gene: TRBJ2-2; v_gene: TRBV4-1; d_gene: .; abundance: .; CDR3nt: TGCGCCAGCAGCCAAGCAGGATCCACCGGGGAGCTGTTTTTT; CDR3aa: CASSQAGSTGELFF
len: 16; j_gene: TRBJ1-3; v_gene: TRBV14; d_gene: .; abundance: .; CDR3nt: TGTGCCAGCAGCTTTCTTCCAGGGTACTCTGGAAACACCATATATTTT; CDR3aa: CASSFLPGYSGNTIYF
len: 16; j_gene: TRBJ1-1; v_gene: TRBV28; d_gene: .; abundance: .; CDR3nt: TGTGCTACCGACAGCCCTTCAACGGTGCTTGATACTGAAGCTTTCTTT; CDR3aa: CATDSPSTVLDTEAFF
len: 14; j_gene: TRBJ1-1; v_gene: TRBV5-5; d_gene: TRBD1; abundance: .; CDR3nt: TGTGCCAGCAGCTACCCACAGGGGGCCCGGAAAGCTTTCTTT; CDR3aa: CASSYPQGARKAFF
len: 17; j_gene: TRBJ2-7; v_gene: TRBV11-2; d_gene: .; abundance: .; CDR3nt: TGTGCCAGCAGCTCTTTACGAGCATTGGGGCCCAACTACGAGCAGTACTTC; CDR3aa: CASSSLRALGPNYEQYF
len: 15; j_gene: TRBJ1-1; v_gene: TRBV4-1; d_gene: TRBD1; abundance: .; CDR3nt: TGCGCCAGCAGCCCGGGACAGTTTCAGGAAACTGAAGCTTTCTTT; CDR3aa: CASSPGQFQETEAFF
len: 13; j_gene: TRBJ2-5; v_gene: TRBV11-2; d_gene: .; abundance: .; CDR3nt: TGTGCCAGCAGCTTAGTGGCCCAAGGGAGCCAGTACTTC; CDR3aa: CASSLVAQGSQYF
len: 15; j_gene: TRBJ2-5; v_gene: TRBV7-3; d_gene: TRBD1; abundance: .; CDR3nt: TGTGCCAGCAGCCCGGGACAGGGGTACCAAGAGACCCAGTACTTC; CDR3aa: CASSPGQGYQETQYF
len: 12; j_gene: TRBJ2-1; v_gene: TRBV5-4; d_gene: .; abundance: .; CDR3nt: TGTGCCAGCAGCTTGGCCAGCAATGAGCAGTTCTTC; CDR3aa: CASSLASNEQFF
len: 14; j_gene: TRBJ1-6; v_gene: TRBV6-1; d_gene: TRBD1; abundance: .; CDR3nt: TGTGCCAGCAGGGGACAGGGAGACCTCTCACCCCTCCACTTT; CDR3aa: CASRGQGDLSPLHF
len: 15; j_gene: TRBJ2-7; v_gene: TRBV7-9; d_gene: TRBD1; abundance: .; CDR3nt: TGTGCCAGCAGCTTAGACCGGGACAGGGCCCACGAGCAGTACTTC; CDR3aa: CASSLDRDRAHEQYF
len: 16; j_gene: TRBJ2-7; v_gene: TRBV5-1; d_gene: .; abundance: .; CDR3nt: TGCGCCAGCAGTCACCGGGGGGACACTTCCTCCTACGAGCAGTACTTC; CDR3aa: CASSHRGDTSSYEQYF
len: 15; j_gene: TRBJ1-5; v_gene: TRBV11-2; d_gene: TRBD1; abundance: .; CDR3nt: TGTGCCAGCAGCAAGGGACAGGGGGCTTATCAGCCCCAGCATTTT; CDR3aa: CASSKGQGAYQPQHF
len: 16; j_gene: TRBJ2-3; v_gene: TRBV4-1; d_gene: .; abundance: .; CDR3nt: TGCGCCAGCAGCCAAGAGGAAGCGGCTAGCACAGATACGCAGTATTTT; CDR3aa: CASSQEEAASTDTQYF
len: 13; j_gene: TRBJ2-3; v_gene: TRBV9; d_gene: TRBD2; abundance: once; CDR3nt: TGTGCCAGCAGCGTAGCCCTAGCGGGAGGCCTAGCTTTT; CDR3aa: CASSVALAGGLAF
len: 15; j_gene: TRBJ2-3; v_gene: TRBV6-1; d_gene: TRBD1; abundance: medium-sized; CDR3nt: TGTGCCAGCAGTGAAGGGACAGGGGACACAGATACGCAGTATTTT; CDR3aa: CASSEGTGDTDTQYF
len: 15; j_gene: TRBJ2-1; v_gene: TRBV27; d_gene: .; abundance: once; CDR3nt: TGTGCCAGCAGTTCTGAGATAACTTCCTACAATGAGCAGTTCTTC; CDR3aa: CASSSEITSYNEQFF
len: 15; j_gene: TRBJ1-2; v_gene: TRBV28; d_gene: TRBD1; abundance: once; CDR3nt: TGTGCCAGCCTTTCCCCGGGACAGGGTCTATCTGGCTACACCTTC; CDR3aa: CASLSPGQGLSGYTF
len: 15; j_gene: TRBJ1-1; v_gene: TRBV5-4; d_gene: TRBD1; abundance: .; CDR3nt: TGTGCCAGCAGCCAGAACGGCAGGGGGAGCACTGAAGCTTTCTTT; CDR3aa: CASSQNGRGSTEAFF
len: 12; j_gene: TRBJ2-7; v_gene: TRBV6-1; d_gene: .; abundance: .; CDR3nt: TGTGCCAGCAGTGAGGAGTCCTACGAGCAGTACTTC; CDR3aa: CASSEESYEQYF
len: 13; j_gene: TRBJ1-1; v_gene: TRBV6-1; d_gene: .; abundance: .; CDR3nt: TGTGCCAGCAGATACACAGTGAACACTGAAGCTTTCTTT; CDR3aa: CASRYTVNTEAFF
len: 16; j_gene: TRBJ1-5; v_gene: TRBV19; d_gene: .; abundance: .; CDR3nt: TGTGCCAGTAGTATAGACTTACAGGGCTCGAATCAGCCCCAGCATTTT; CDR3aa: CASSIDLQGSNQPQHF